Listed here are 17 T cell receptor beta chains from one sample, sequenced in a study of T cell responses to AZD1222 COVID-19 vaccine. Method: immunoSEQ multiplex PCR; TCRdb's copy keeps in-frame clones and lacks some. The table shows approximately 100,000 clones, with just under 95% occurring only once. Sequences were derived from peripheral blood, sampled on day 0 of AZD1222 vaccination. These receptors all come from an adult in good health.

The count of this clone is one. The J gene is TRBJ1-1, the V gene TRBV7-2; 9 bases are a match to TRBD1. The CDR3 totals 14 residues. CDR1 is SGHTA and CDR2 is FQGNSA in the germline V gene. Trimming took 6 bases from V and 1 from J; bases not matched to a gene: 3. The CDR3 nucleotides are TGTGCCAGCAGTCAGGACAGGGGGAACACTGAAGCTTTCTTT. Its protein product is CASSQDRGNTEAFF.

This chain uses TRBV6-5 with TRBJ1-2; unclear D gene. The CDR3 extends over 14 amino acids. In germline, CDR1 is MNHEY, CDR2 SVGAGI. Trimming shortened V by 6 bases and J by 4 bases, and 15 bases separated the two germline ends. CDR3 protein: CASRTPTGSYGYTF. The CDR3 DNA reads as TGTGCCAGCAGGACCCCCACTGGGAGCTATGGCTACACCTTC.

The V call is TRBV10-1, the J call TRBJ2-1; D uncertain. Trimming removed 2 bases from V and 5 bases from J, with 7 bases in between. Germline V CDR1 and CDR2: WNHNN, SYGVQD (reference sequence). There are 13 residues in the CDR3. CDR3 protein: CASSERLNNEQFF. The CDR3 DNA reads TGCGCCAGCAGTGAGAGGCTAAACAATGAGCAGTTCTTC.

The chain carries TRBV4-1 and TRBJ2-7; 9 nucleotides agree with TRBD1. V lost 4 bases and J lost 2; bases outside the gene matches: 6. This CDR3 region has 15 residues. CDR1 is MGHRA and CDR2 is YSYEKL in the germline V gene. The CDR3 DNA is TGCGCCAGCAGCCCGGGACAGGGAACCGCCTACGAGCAGTACTTC. Translation: CASSPGQGTAYEQYF.

The chain uses TRBV4-3 and TRBJ2-7; D is unclear. Trimming pared 3 bases from V and 2 bases from J, leaving 17 bases between. The CDR3 runs to 16 residues. Germline-derived CDR1 and CDR2 are LGHNA and YSLEER. Here the CDR3 DNA reads TGCGCCAGCAGCCACCCGGAGAACTTGGACGCCTACGAGCAGTACTTC. As protein: CASSHPENLDAYEQYF.

The chain couples TRBV19 to TRBJ1-2; no reliable D call. The V gene lost 7 bases and the J gene lost 0 bases, with 6 bases spanning the gap. The CDR3 spans 12 residues. Germline values: CDR1 LNHDA, CDR2 SQIVND (reference sequence). The CDR3: CASKATNYGYTF. The CDR3 DNA is TGTGCCAGTAAAGCAACTAACTATGGCTACACCTTC.

Only one count was recorded for this clone. The chain is built from TRBV18 and TRBJ1-4, with 10 positions matching TRBD1. Germline V CDR1 and CDR2: KGHSH, LQKENI. The junction had 8 bases not matched to a gene; V was cut back by 4 bases and J by 3 bases. The CDR3 length is 17 residues. The CDR3 is CASSQDRGMGPNEKLFF. CDR3 sequence (DNA): TGTGCCAGCTCACAGGACAGGGGGATGGGACCTAATGAAAAACTGTTTTTT.

The chain uses TRBV6-4 and TRBJ2-1; D is tentatively TRBD1 or TRBD2 (5 bases each). CDR3 length equals 13 residues. Deletions cut 4 bases from V and 6 bases from J, with 10 bases between. Looked up from germline, CDR1 is MRHNA and CDR2 is SNTAGT. The CDR3 DNA is TGTGCCAGCAGTGCCCTGAGGGGCAATGAGCAGTTCTTC. This sequence encodes CASSALRGNEQFF.

J is TRBJ2-3 and V is TRBV5-1; 13 bases match TRBD2. The junction had 9 bases not matched to a gene; V was cut back by 4 bases and J by 4 bases. Germline CDR1 is SGHRS and CDR2 is YFSETQ. This CDR3 comprises 17 residues. The DNA for the CDR3 is TGCGCCAGCAGCGCGGGCGGACTAGCGGGAGTTGCAGATACGCAGTATTTT. Its translation: CASSAGGLAGVADTQYF.

The rearrangement links TRBV5-6 to TRBJ1-4, with D unresolved. CDR1 is SGHDT, CDR2 YYEEEE, per germline. Between the trimmed V and J ends, which lost 0 bases and 8 bases, there was a span of 11 bases. The CDR3 extends over 14 amino acids. CDR3 region: CASSLGGLAEKLFF. CDR3 nucleotide sequence: TGTGCCAGCAGCTTGGGAGGGTTAGCGGAAAAACTGTTTTTT.

This clone was detected a few times. The chain carries TRBV19 and TRBJ2-5, with D possibly matching TRBD1 (5 bases). The V and J ends lost 1 base and 2 bases respectively, with 20 bases between them. The CDR3 is 18 residues long. Germline CDR1 LNHDA, CDR2 SQIVND (reference sequence). This CDR3 is CASSIVTRGAAEQETQYF. DNA for the CDR3: TGTGCCAGTAGTATAGTAACAAGGGGCGCGGCAGAGCAAGAGACCCAGTACTTC.

V gene TRBV11-2 combines with J gene TRBJ1-3; D remains ambiguous. The CDR3 consists of 14 residues. Germline loops: CDR1 SGHAT, CDR2 FQNNGV. The germline V and J ends were trimmed by 5 bases and 4 bases, with 12 bases remaining between them. DNA for the CDR3: TGTGCCAGCAGCGTTTATATAGGAGGAAACACCATATATTTT. Protein product: CASSVYIGGNTIYF.

J is TRBJ1-3 and V is TRBV2; D is possibly TRBD1 (6 bases). V was clipped by 4 bases and J by 0 bases, with 13 bases between them. This CDR3 has 16 amino acids. Germline-derived CDR1 and CDR2 are SNHLY and FYNNEI. The CDR3 bases are TGTGCCAGCAGTGGAAGTACAGGGAGCTCTGGAAACACCATATATTTT. Translated, it gives CASSGSTGSSGNTIYF.

In its sample, this clone was seen once. The V gene is TRBV7-8, the J gene TRBJ1-1, with a possible D match to TRBD1 (6 bases). The CDR3 length is 17 residues. In germline, CDR1 is SGHVS, CDR2 FQNEAQ. With 4 bases removed from V and 3 bases from J, the gap between germline ends came to 21 bases. This CDR3 reads CASSSQGLGYGDTEAFF. DNA for the CDR3: TGTGCCAGCAGCTCACAGGGTTTGGGCTACGGGGACACTGAAGCTTTCTTT.

This clone is a singleton in its sample. This chain links TRBV27 with TRBJ1-1, with D uncertain. With 6 bases removed from V and 0 bases from J, the gap between germline ends came to 8 bases. The germline gives CDR1 MNHEY, CDR2 SMNVEV (reference sequence). The CDR3 covers 13 residues. CDR3 sequence (DNA): TGTGCCAGCAGCTCCCGGGTGAACACTGAAGCTTTCTTT. This sequence encodes CASSSRVNTEAFF.

This clone was seen only once. The chain recombines TRBV6-4 with TRBJ2-3; D is tentatively TRBD1 or TRBD2 (6 bases each). The CDR3 runs to 15 residues. V was cut by 5 bases and J by 1 base, with 13 bases left in between. From germline, CDR1 is MRHNA and CDR2 SNTAGT. The CDR3 loop reads CASSRGLGGTDTQYF. In DNA form, the CDR3 reads TGTGCCAGCAGTCGGGGGCTTGGTGGCACAGATACGCAGTATTTT.

This clone was detected only a few times. This chain connects TRBV29-1 to TRBJ1-5, with D maybe TRBD1 (6 bases). The CDR3 sequence is 15 residues long. In germline, CDR1 is SQVTM, CDR2 ANQGSEA. Between the trimmed V and J ends, which lost 4 bases and 2 bases, there was a span of 15 bases. DNA of the CDR3: TGCAGCGTTGCCCAGGGGTTGTTGGGCAATCAGCCCCAGCATTTT. This translates into CSVAQGLLGNQPQHF.